The sequence of this T cell receptor beta chain was determined in a study of response to subunit inactivated influenza vaccine. Germline CDR1 and CDR2: LGHNA and YSLEER. The CDR3 is 13 residues long. V was cut by 1 base and J by 5 bases, with 8 bases left in between. Each CDR3 protein is one row after TCRdb ran MiXCR on the RT-PCR reads. Found here are about 540,000 distinct CDR3 sequences, roughly a quarter of them singletons; the top ten hold 2.5% to 3.5%. These data were also reused for a study on T cells expressing NK-cell markers. That publication notes: Beta-chain TCR cDNA was generated via 5'RACE template switching with UMIs. CD8+ T cells in 5 or 6 donors included dominant NKG2C+ clonotypes at 1.0-7.0%.

The chain has TRBV4-3 and TRBJ2-5; D remains unclear. The sample was CD4+ T cells sorted from PBMCs, taken roughly 12 days after vaccination. The receptor was isolated from a man aged 50-59 years who received an inactivated influenza vaccine. The CDR3 region has the DNA TGCGCCAGCAGCCAAGCCCCTCTTGAGACCCAGTACTTC. Its translation is CASSQAPLETQYF.